The source of this TCR beta chain is a study of beta chain features in type 1 diabetes. Study-wide findings and caveats: Lower insertion and higher deletion counts appeared at VDJ junctions in type 1 diabetes patients. TCRB CDR3s were moderately but significantly shorter in Type 1 diabetes patients in all four CD4+ subsets.

TCRB transcripts that were expressed got sequenced, as all of the isolated RNA had been reverse transcribed. Here immunoSEQ multiplex PCR was the method, and the copy in TCRdb shows in-frame clones only, minus some. The table includes some 160,000 clones, about 9% detected once. This clone occurred a few times. Its antigen is unidentified. The CDR3 loop spans 17 amino acids. Germline CDR1 LGHNA, CDR2 YSLEER. V was cut by 0 bases and J by 0 bases, with 9 bases left in between. The TCR sequence derives from a woman younger than 35 with type 1 diabetes. This chain uses TRBV4-3 with TRBJ2-6; D not resolved. Sequences were obtained from central memory CD4+ T cells from blood. The CDR3 reads CASSQEIHGSGANVLTF. The CDR3, as DNA: TGCGCCAGCAGCCAAGAGATTCACGGCTCTGGGGCCAACGTCCTGACTTTC.